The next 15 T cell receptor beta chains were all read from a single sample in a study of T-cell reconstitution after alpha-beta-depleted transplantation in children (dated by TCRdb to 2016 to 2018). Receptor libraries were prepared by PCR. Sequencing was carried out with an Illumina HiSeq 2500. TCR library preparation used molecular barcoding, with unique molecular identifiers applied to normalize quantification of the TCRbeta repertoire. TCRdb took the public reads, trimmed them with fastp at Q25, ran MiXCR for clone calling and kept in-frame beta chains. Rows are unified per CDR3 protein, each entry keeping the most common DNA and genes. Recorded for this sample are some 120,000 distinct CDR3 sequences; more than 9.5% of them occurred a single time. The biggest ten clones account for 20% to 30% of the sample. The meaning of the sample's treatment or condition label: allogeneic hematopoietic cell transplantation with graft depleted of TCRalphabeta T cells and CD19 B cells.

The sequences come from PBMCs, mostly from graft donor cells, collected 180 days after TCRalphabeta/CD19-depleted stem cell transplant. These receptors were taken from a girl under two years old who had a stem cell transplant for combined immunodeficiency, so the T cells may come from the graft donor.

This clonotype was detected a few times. CDR3 sequence (DNA): TGTGCCAGCAGTTACGCCTACAATGAGCAGTTCTTC. Its translation: CASSYAYNEQFF. This chain links TRBV28 with TRBJ2-1; no clear D. Trimming cost V 4 bases and J 2 bases, with 3 bases left between them. This CDR3 contains 12 residues. The germline CDR1 and CDR2 sequences are MDHEN and SYDVKM. Full variable domain (rest looked up from reference TRBV28 and TRBJ2-1): DVKVTQSSRYLVKRTGEKVFLECVQDMDHENMFWYRQDPGLGLRLIYFSYDVKMKEKGDIPEGYSVSREKKERFSLILESASTNQTSMYLCASSYAYNEQFFGPGTRLTVL.

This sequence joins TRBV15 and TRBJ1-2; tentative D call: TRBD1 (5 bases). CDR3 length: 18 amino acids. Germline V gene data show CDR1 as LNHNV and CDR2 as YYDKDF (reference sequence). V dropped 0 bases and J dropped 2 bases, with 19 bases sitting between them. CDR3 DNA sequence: TGTGCCACCAGCAGAGATCTGGGGCAGCTCAACCTCAACTATGGCTACACCTTC. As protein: CATSRDLGQLNLNYGYTF.

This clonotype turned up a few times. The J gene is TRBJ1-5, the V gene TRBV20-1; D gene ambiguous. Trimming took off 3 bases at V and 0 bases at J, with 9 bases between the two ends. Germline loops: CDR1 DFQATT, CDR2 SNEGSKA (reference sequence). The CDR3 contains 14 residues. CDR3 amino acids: CSASLGYSNQPQHF. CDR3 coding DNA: TGCAGTGCTAGCTTAGGGTATAGCAATCAGCCCCAGCATTTT.

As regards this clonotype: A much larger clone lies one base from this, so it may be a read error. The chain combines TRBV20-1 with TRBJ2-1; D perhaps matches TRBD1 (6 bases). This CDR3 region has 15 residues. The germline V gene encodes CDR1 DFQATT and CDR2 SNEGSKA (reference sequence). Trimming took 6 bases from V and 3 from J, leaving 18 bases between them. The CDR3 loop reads CSAPGRQGGYNEQFF. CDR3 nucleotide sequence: TGCAGTGCCCCTGGGCGGCAAGGGGGCTACAATGAGCAGTTCTTC.

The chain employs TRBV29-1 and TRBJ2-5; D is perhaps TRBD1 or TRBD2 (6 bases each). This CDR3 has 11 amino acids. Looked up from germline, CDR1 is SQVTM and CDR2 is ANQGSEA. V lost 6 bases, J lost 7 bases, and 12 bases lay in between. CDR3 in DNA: TGCAGCGTAGGGGGGAAGGTGACCCAGTACTTC. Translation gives CSVGGKVTQYF.

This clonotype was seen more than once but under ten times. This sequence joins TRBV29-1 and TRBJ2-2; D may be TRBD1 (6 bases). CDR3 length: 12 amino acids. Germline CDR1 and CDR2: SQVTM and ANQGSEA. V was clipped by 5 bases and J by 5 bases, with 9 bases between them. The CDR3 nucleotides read TGCAGCGTTTCCAGGGGTACCGGGGAGCTGTTTTTT. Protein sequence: CSVSRGTGELFF.

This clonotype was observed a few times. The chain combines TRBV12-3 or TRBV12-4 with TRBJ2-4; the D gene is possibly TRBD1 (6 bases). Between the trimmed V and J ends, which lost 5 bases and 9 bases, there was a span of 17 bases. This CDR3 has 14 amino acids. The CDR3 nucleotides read TGTGCCAGCAGTCGGGACACCGGTTGGAGCATTCAGTACTTC. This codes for CASSRDTGWSIQYF.

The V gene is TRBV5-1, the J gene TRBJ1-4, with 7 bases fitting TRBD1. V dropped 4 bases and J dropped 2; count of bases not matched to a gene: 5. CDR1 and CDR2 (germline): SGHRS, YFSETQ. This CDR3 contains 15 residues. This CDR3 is CASSPLTGTNEKLFF. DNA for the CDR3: TGCGCCAGCAGCCCATTGACAGGGACTAATGAAAAACTGTTTTTT.

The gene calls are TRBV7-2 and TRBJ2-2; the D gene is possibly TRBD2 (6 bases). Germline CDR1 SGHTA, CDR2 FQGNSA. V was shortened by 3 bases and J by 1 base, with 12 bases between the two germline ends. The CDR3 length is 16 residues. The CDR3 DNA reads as TGTGCCAGCAGCTTTTCTAGACTAGAGAACACCGGGGAGCTGTTTTTT. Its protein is CASSFSRLENTGELFF.

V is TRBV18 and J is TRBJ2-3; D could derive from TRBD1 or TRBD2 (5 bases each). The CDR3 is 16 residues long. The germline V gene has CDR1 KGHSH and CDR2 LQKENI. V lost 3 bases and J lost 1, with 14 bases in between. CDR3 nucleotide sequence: TGTGCCAGCTCACCGTGGACTGAGGGGCGCACAGATACGCAGTATTTT. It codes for CASSPWTEGRTDTQYF.

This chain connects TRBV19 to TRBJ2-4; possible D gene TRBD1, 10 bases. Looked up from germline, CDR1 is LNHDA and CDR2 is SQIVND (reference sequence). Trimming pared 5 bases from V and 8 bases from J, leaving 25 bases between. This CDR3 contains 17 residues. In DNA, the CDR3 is TGTGCCAGTAGTCCCGCTAGGGACAGGGGCGGGGGGGACATTCAGTACTTC. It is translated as CASSPARDRGGGDIQYF.

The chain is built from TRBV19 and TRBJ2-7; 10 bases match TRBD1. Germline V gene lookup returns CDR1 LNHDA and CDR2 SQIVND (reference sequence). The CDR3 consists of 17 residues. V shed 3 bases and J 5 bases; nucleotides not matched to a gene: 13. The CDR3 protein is CASSIYGTGEGANEQYF. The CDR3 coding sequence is TGTGCCAGTAGTATTTATGGGACAGGGGAAGGAGCGAACGAGCAGTACTTC.

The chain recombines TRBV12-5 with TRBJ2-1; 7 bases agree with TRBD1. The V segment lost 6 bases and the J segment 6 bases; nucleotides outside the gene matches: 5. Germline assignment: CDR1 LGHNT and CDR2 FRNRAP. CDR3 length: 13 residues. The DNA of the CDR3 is TGTGCTAGTGGACAGGGGTTTCCCAATGAGCAGTTCTTC. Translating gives CASGQGFPNEQFF. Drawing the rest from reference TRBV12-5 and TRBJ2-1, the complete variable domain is DARVTQTPRHKVTEMGQEVTMRCQPILGHNTVFWYRQTMMQGLELLAYFRNRAPLDDSGMPKDRFSAEMPDATLATLKIQPSEPRDSAVYFCASGQGFPNEQFFGPGTRLTVL.

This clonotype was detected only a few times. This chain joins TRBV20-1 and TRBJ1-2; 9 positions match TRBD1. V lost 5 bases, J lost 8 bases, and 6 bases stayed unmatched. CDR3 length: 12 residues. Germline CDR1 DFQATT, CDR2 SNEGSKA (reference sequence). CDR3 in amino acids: CSAGRTGEGYTF. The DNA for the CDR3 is TGCAGTGCTGGTCGGACAGGGGAAGGCTACACCTTC.

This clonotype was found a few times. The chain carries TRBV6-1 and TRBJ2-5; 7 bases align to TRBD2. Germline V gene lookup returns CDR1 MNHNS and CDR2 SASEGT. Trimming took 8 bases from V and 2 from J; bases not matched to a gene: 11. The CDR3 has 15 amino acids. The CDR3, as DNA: TGTGCCAGCCTCCAGTGGAGCGGGGCGCAAGAGACCCAGTACTTC. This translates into CASLQWSGAQETQYF.